These 14 T cell receptor beta chains came from one sample sequenced in a study of beta chain features in type 1 diabetes. General observations from the study: Type 1 diabetes patients had moderately but significantly shorter TCRB CDR3s in all four CD4+ subsets.

Their antigens are not known. As every portion of the isolated RNA was reverse transcribed, the sequencing read expressed TCRB transcripts. The data were produced by immunoSEQ multiplex PCR, yet TCRdb's version contains in-frame clones alone and is incomplete. The sample includes around 360,000 clones, roughly 12% of them seen just once. The material sequenced was naive CD4+ T cells from blood. The receptor set was obtained from a woman aged 18-29 years with type 1 diabetes.

This clone was picked up one time. The chain links TRBV9 to TRBJ2-7; D is possibly TRBD2 (5 bases). The V gene lost 0 bases and the J gene lost 0 bases, with 7 bases spanning the gap. CDR1 is SGDLS and CDR2 is YYNGEE in the germline V gene. This CDR3 has 14 residues. The CDR3 DNA reads as TGTGCCAGCAGCGTAGGAAGCGGCTCCTACGAGCAGTACTTC. It is translated as CASSVGSGSYEQYF. The full variable domain, with the rest looked up from reference TRBV9 and TRBJ2-7, is DSGVTQTPKHLITATGQRVTLRCSPRSGDLSVYWYQQSLDQGLQFLIQYYNGEERAKGNILERFSAQQFPDLHSELNLSSLELGDSALYFCASSVGSGSYEQYFGPGTRLTVT.

This clone has more than one count but fewer than ten. V usage is TRBV6-6 and J usage is TRBJ1-1; TRBD1 matches 7 bases. The J segment lost 6 bases and the V segment lost 6 bases, leaving 10 bases of the junction unmatched. Per the germline V gene, CDR1 is MNHNY and CDR2 is SVGAGI (reference sequence). The CDR3 extends over 14 amino acids. CDR3 sequence: CASSRTGVAAEAFF. CDR3 coding DNA: TGTGCCAGCAGCCGAACAGGGGTAGCCGCTGAAGCTTTCTTT.

The chain couples TRBV30 to TRBJ2-1; D perhaps matches TRBD2 (5 bases). Germline V gene lookup returns CDR1 GTSNPN and CDR2 SVGIG (reference sequence). This CDR3 is built from 12 residues. Deletions cut 3 bases from V and 9 bases from J, with 12 bases between. CDR3 in DNA: TGTGCCTGGAGCCGGGGTAGGGTTGAGCAGTTCTTC. Translation gives CAWSRGRVEQFF.

The chain is built from TRBV6-1 and TRBJ2-3; 7 nucleotides match TRBD1. Germline V gives CDR1 MNHNS, CDR2 SASEGT. This CDR3 spans 13 amino acids. The ends lost 10 bases at V and 1 base at J; junction bases unmatched: 5. CDR3: CATLGQRTDTQYF. In DNA form, the CDR3 reads TGTGCCACCCTGGGACAGCGCACAGATACGCAGTATTTT.

The chain uses TRBV5-1 and TRBJ2-1, with TRBD2 as a possible D gene (6 bases). Germline-derived CDR1 and CDR2 are SGHRS and YFSETQ. The V and J ends lost 5 bases and 7 bases respectively, with 22 bases between them. The CDR3 consists of 16 residues. The CDR3 nucleotides read TGCGCCAGCAGTTTACATGGCGGGACCGGGGGTAATGAGCAGTTCTTC. This encodes CASSLHGGTGGNEQFF.

V is TRBV15 and J is TRBJ2-3; 10 nucleotides line up with TRBD2. CDR1 LNHNV and CDR2 YYDKDF come from the germline V gene (reference sequence). Trimming took 0 bases from V and 4 from J; bases not matched to a gene: 7. The CDR3 is 17 amino acids. CDR3 loop: CATSRDRLAGEPDTQYF. The CDR3 DNA follows: TGTGCCACCAGCAGAGATCGGCTAGCGGGGGAGCCAGATACGCAGTATTTT.

The V gene is TRBV18, the J gene TRBJ1-2; D not certain. This CDR3 is 12 amino acids long. V lost 3 bases and J lost 8, with 10 bases in between. Looked up from germline, CDR1 is KGHSH and CDR2 is LQKENI. The CDR3 protein is CASSPRDGGYTF. The CDR3 DNA sequence: TGTGCCAGCTCACCTCGAGACGGGGGCTACACCTTC.

The chain recombines TRBV25-1 with TRBJ2-1; 7 nucleotides match TRBD1. Germline V gene lookup returns CDR1 MGHDK and CDR2 SYGVNS. The CDR3 is made up of 15 amino acids. Germline trimming cut 4 bases from V and 2 bases from J; bases unmatched to any gene: 5. The CDR3: CASSADRVTYNEQFF. CDR3 coding DNA: TGTGCCAGCAGTGCCGACAGGGTTACCTACAATGAGCAGTTCTTC.

V usage is TRBV25-1 and J usage is TRBJ1-4, with a tentative D call TRBD1 (6 bases). CDR1 is MGHDK, CDR2 SYGVNS, per germline. The CDR3 length is 16 residues. The V end was cut by 2 bases, the J end by 7 bases, with 17 bases between. CDR3 loop: CASSETDRGKGEKLFF. The DNA of the CDR3 is TGTGCCAGCAGTGAAACGGACAGAGGAAAGGGTGAAAAACTGTTTTTT.

This chain links TRBV9 with TRBJ2-7; D is possibly TRBD2 (5 bases). V was shortened by 2 bases and J by 0 bases, with 9 bases between the two germline ends. Germline values: CDR1 SGDLS, CDR2 YYNGEE. CDR3 length: 14 residues. This CDR3 reads CASSVDGLSYEQYF. The CDR3 coding sequence is TGTGCCAGCAGCGTGGACGGACTCTCCTACGAGCAGTACTTC.

V usage is TRBV28 and J usage is TRBJ2-2; D call uncertain. V was trimmed by 7 bases and J by 0 bases, leaving 6 bases between them. This CDR3 comprises 13 residues. Germline V CDR1 and CDR2: MDHEN, SYDVKM. CDR3 protein: CASTTANTGELFF. In nucleotides, the CDR3 is TGTGCCAGCACTACAGCGAACACCGGGGAGCTGTTTTTT.

The chain carries TRBV6-5 and TRBJ2-7; possibly TRBD2 for D (5 bases). The CDR3 is 15 amino acids. Trimming removed 2 bases from V and 0 bases from J, with 11 bases in between. Germline V CDR1 and CDR2: MNHEY, SVGAGI. CDR3 loop: CASSYRETTSYEQYF. The CDR3 bases are TGTGCCAGCAGTTACCGGGAAACTACCTCCTACGAGCAGTACTTC.

The rearrangement joins TRBV29-1 to TRBJ1-2, with D possibly TRBD1 on 6 matching bases. Trimming took off 7 bases at V and 7 bases at J, with 16 bases between the two ends. The CDR3 contains 12 residues. The germline V gene has CDR1 SQVTM and CDR2 ANQGSEA. The CDR3 sequence: CSDTGYSRGYTF. CDR3 DNA: TGCAGCGACACAGGGTACTCTCGTGGCTACACCTTC. The whole variable domain, remainder taken from reference TRBV29-1 and TRBJ1-2, is SAVISQKPSRDICQRGTSLTIQCQVDSQVTMMFWYRQQPGQSLTLIATANQGSEATYESGFVIDKFPISRPNLTFSTLTVSNMSPEDSSIYLCSDTGYSRGYTFGSGTRLTVV.

This clone was found a few times. The V and J genes are TRBV25-1 and TRBJ2-1, with 10 nucleotides matching TRBD1. The germline V gene encodes CDR1 MGHDK and CDR2 SYGVNS. The CDR3 length is 13 residues. V lost 8 bases and J lost 5; bases outside the gene matches: 3. CDR3 nucleotide sequence: TGTGCCAGCGGAGGGACAGGGGACAATGAGCAGTTCTTC. Its translation: CASGGTGDNEQFF.